This T cell receptor (beta chain) appears in the sequencing data of a study of blood T cell repertoires in COVID-19. Study background: Two negative PCRs, clearance, or symptom resolution had been documented for recovered Cohort 3 donors. The analysed material was cDNA or gDNA that came from T cells, B-cell-depleted T cells, or PBMCs.

TCRdb's table, derived via immunoSEQ multiplex PCR, lists solely in-frame clones and lacks some. This repertoire shows 300,000 to 450,000 clones, approximately 87% found once; its top ten account for around 1.9%. The CDR3 is made up of 12 amino acids. Germline CDR1 DFQATT, CDR2 SNEGSKA (reference sequence). The ends were cut back, 3 bases at V and 7 bases at J, with 7 bases in the middle. Living in about two dozen US areas, the participants were between roughly 18 and 90 years of age. Categorization into cohorts depended on clinical history that participants reported. The receptor's source is a man aged 35 to 55 in a cohort exposed to, infected with or recovered from COVID-19 (not recorded which). The chain joins TRBV20-1 to TRBJ1-6; D unclear. The specimen sequenced was PBMCs or T cells enriched from blood (not recorded which). In DNA form, the CDR3 reads TGCAGTGCTAGTCTCAGAAATTCACCCCTCCACTTT. Translation: CSASLRNSPLHF.